This T cell receptor beta chain was identified during a study of blood T cell repertoires in COVID-19. Looking at the study overall: T cells, B-cell-depleted T cells, or PBMCs provided the cDNA or gDNA that served as material.

Trimming left V 3 bases short and J 2 bases short, with 11 bases between. The CDR3 totals 15 residues. CDR1 LNHDA and CDR2 SQIVND come from the germline V gene (reference sequence). Original data processing: Amplification from reference gene primers served as the basis for estimated nucleated cell counts. Repertoires were generated with immunoSEQ multiplex PCR, while TCRdb's copy carries only in-frame clones and drops some. The V and J calls and clone size are taken from that table; D and trimming were inferred from the DNA. This sample carries 250,000 to 350,000 clones, approximately 90% of them seen once, and the ten largest clones take 2.5% to 3.5%.

Sequencing was carried out using PBMCs or T cells enriched from blood (not recorded which). The source is a woman between 50 and 59 years old who had recovered from COVID-19. The chain is built from TRBV19 and TRBJ2-1; D is possibly TRBD1 (5 bases). The CDR3 nucleotides are TGTGCCAGTAGTATTGGACATCAGCCCTACAATGAGCAGTTCTTC. This translates into CASSIGHQPYNEQFF. The full variable domain, in which reference TRBV19 and TRBJ2-1 provide the parts outside the CDR3, is DGGITQSPKYLFRKEGQNVTLSCEQNLNHDAMYWYRQDPGQGLRLIYYSQIVNDFQKGDIAEGYSVSREKKESFPLTVTSAQKNPTAFYLCASSIGHQPYNEQFFGPGTRLTVL.